The 11 T cell receptor beta chains presented below share a single source sample, sequenced in a study of blood T cells in healthy people across ages (dated by TCRdb to the mid-2010s). Libraries were made using 5' RACE. Sequencing was performed on an Illumina HiSeq 2500. A second PCR of roughly 7 to 11 cycles was performed with a sample-barcoded 5' primer and a J-beta primer mix. TCRdb's own reprocessing of the public reads used fastp at Q25 and MiXCR and kept productive beta chains. Rows merge per CDR3 protein into single entries with the most common DNA and genes. This sample gives 700,000 or so distinct CDR3 sequences in total; 20% to 25% of them show up just once. The ten largest clones represent roughly a fifth of the sample. The sample taken for sequencing was blood. The receptor source for this set is a man in his 70s in good health.

The rearrangement uses TRBV10-3 and TRBJ2-7, with 9 bases identical to TRBD1. Matching the DNA end better, TRBJ2-1 makes the J call doubtful. CDR1 is ENHRY and CDR2 is SYGVKD in the germline V gene. The CDR3 has 13 amino acids. The CDR3 bases are TGTGCCATCAAGGGACAGGGTACAAGTGAGCAGTTCTTC. Protein product: CAIKGQGTSEQFF.

This clonotype has a count of ten or more. The J gene is TRBJ1-5, the V gene TRBV12-3 or TRBV12-4; TRBD1 might be the D (6 bases). The CDR3 extends over 13 amino acids. V was pared by 6 bases and J by 5 bases, with 11 bases between. The CDR3 DNA sequence: TGTGCCAGCAGCCCAGGGGAGGATCAGCCCCAGCATTTT. It encodes CASSPGEDQPQHF.

In its sample, this clonotype was seen a few times. The rearrangement links TRBV5-1 to TRBJ1-1; weak D call: TRBD1 (5 bases). Trimming cost V 4 bases and J 11 bases, with 15 bases left between them. The CDR3 contains 12 residues. Germline CDR1 is SGHRS and CDR2 is YFSETQ. CDR3 residues: CASSPEGPRAFF. The CDR3 bases are TGCGCCAGCAGCCCCGAGGGGCCCCGGGCTTTCTTT.

The chain couples TRBV19 to TRBJ2-2; 10 nucleotides agree with TRBD2. Per germline, CDR1 LNHDA and CDR2 SQIVND (reference sequence). V gave up 8 bases and J gave up 7 bases; unmatched junction bases: 13. The CDR3 is 16 residues long. CDR3 bases: TGTGCCAGTGTCTGGGCTAGCGGGAGTCAAGGCGGGGAGCTGTTTTTT. Protein sequence: CASVWASGSQGGELFF. Complete variable domain (other parts from reference TRBV19 and TRBJ2-2): DGGITQSPKYLFRKEGQNVTLSCEQNLNHDAMYWYRQDPGQGLRLIYYSQIVNDFQKGDIAEGYSVSREKKESFPLTVTSAQKNPTAFYLCASVWASGSQGGELFFGEGSRLTVL.

This clonotype has just a few counts. This chain connects TRBV10-2 to TRBJ2-1; D call uncertain. The DNA end lines up better with TRBJ2-7; the J call may be wrong. Germline lookup yields CDR1 WSHSY and CDR2 SAAADI. This CDR3 comprises 13 residues. The CDR3 DNA reads TGCGCCCCACGGCCACGCCCGTTCTACGAGCAGTACTTC. Translation gives CAPRPRPFYEQYF.

A few counts support this clonotype. The V call is TRBV7-9, the J call TRBJ2-7; D assignment may be TRBD1 or TRBD2 (7 bases each). V gave up 5 bases and J gave up 2 bases, with 16 bases separating them. From germline, CDR1 is SEHNR and CDR2 FQNEAQ (reference sequence). This CDR3 region has 15 residues. The CDR3 spells CASSPGGASPYEQYF. Here the CDR3 DNA reads TGTGCCAGCAGCCCAGGGGGGGCGTCCCCCTACGAGCAGTACTTC.

The rearrangement links TRBV6-1 to TRBJ1-5; possibly TRBD1 for D (6 bases). Germline loops: CDR1 MNHNS, CDR2 SASEGT. CDR3 length: 16 residues. V was shortened by 8 bases and J by 2 bases, with 19 bases between the two germline ends. DNA of the CDR3: TGTGCCAGCGGGGAGCACAGGGTCTCGGGCAATCAGCCCCAGCATTTT. Translating it yields CASGEHRVSGNQPQHF.

V and J are TRBV20-1 and TRBJ2-7, with D hard to call. CDR1 and CDR2 (germline): DFQATT, SNEGSKA (reference sequence). V was pared by 2 bases and J by 0 bases, with 8 bases between. The CDR3 covers 13 residues. CDR3 amino acids: CSARIRNSYEQYF. CDR3 coding DNA: TGCAGTGCTAGAATCCGGAACTCCTACGAGCAGTACTTC.

V gene TRBV7-9 combines with J gene TRBJ1-5; D is unclear. V lost 4 bases to trimming and J lost 0 bases, with 4 bases between them. The CDR3 contains 13 residues. Germline V gives CDR1 SEHNR, CDR2 FQNEAQ (reference sequence). Here the CDR3 reads CASSYFSNQPQHF. The DNA for the CDR3 is TGTGCCAGCAGCTATTTTAGCAATCAGCCCCAGCATTTT.

Regarding this clonotype: A much larger clone lies a single base off, so this may be a read error. The chain combines TRBV12-3 or TRBV12-4 with TRBJ2-3; TRBD1 agrees at 7 bases. The CDR3 covers 14 residues. This chain's CDR3 is CASSLVGGTDAQYF. As DNA, the CDR3 is TGTGCCAGCAGTTTAGTAGGGGGCACAGATGCGCAGTATTTT.

The chain combines TRBV25-1 with TRBJ1-5; D possibly corresponds to TRBD1 (6 bases). The CDR3 is 14 amino acids. The V and J ends lost 6 bases and 2 bases respectively, with 11 bases between them. Germline loops: CDR1 MGHDK, CDR2 SYGVNS. In nucleotides, the CDR3 is TGTGCCAGCAGCGCCGCAGGGGGCAATCAGCCCCAGCATTTT. Its translation is CASSAAGGNQPQHF.